This T cell receptor beta chain derives from a study of blood T cell repertoires in COVID-19. Libraries were prepared by immunoSEQ multiplex PCR; TCRdb keeps only in-frame clonotypes and omits some of them. The sample contains roughly 140,000 clones, around 87% of which appear only once. This CDR3 is 13 amino acids long. Germline V gene sequence: CDR1 SGHNT, CDR2 YYREEE (reference sequence). The V segment lost 5 bases and the J segment 2 bases; nucleotides outside the gene matches: 2. The cohort comprised adults aged 18 to 89 years residing in approximately 25 US areas. Symptom resolution, clearance, or two negative PCRs marked donors in Cohort 3 as recovered.

The rearrangement links TRBV5-4 to TRBJ2-5, with 8 bases lining up with TRBD2. The sample comprised PBMCs or T cells enriched from blood (not recorded which). The sequence derives from a man between 60 and 75 years old who had recovered from COVID-19. This CDR3 reads CASSERGQETQYF. DNA for the CDR3: TGTGCCAGCAGTGAGCGGGGGCAAGAGACCCAGTACTTC.